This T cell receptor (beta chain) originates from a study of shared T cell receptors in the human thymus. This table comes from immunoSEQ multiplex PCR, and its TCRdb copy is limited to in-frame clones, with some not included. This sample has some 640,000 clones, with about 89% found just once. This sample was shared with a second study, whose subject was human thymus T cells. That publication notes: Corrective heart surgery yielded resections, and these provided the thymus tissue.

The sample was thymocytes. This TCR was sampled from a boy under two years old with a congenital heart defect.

The CDR3 sequence is CASSSWDSYYEQYF. In DNA form, the CDR3 reads TGTGCCAGTAGTTCTTGGGACAGCTACTACGAGCAGTACTTC. The gene calls are TRBV19 and TRBJ2-7; 7 bases map to TRBD1. Germline CDR1 and CDR2: LNHDA and SQIVND (reference sequence). After removal of 5 bases from V and 3 bases from J, the junction contained 7 bases not matched to a gene. This CDR3 comprises 14 residues.